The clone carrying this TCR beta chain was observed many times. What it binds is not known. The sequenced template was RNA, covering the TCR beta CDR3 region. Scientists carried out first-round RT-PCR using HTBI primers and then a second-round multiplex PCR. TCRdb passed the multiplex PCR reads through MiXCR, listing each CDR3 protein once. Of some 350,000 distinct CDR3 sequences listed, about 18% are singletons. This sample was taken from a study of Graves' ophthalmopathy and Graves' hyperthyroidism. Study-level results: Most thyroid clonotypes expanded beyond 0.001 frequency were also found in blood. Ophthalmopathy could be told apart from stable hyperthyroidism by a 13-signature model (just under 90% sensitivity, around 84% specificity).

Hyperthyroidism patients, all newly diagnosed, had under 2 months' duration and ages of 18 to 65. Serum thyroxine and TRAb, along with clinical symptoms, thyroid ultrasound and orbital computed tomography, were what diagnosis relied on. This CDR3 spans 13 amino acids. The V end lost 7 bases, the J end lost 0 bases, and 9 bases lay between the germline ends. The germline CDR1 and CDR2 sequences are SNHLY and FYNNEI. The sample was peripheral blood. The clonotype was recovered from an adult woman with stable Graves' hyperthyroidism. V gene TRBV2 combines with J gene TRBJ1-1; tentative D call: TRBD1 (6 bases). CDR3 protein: CASNRDMNTEAFF. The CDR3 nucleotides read TGTGCCAGCAACAGGGATATGAACACTGAAGCTTTCTTT.